The next 10 T cell receptor beta chains were all read from a single sample in a study of glioma-infiltrating T cells after dendritic cell vaccination. Method: immunoSEQ multiplex PCR; TCRdb's copy keeps in-frame clones and lacks some. The sample yields about 67,000 clones, 81% seen once. Here the sequenced sample was blood, taken before dendritic cell vaccination. The receptors originated from a human donor with glioblastoma.

This chain joins TRBV19 and TRBJ1-1; 7 bases agree with TRBD1. The CDR3 is 14 amino acids. CDR1 is LNHDA and CDR2 is SQIVND in the germline V gene (reference sequence). Germline trimming cut 3 bases from V and 7 bases from J; bases unmatched to any gene: 8. The CDR3 sequence: CASSIGDSRSEAFF. CDR3 sequence (DNA): TGTGCCAGTAGTATCGGGGACAGCAGGAGTGAAGCTTTCTTT. Drawing the rest from reference TRBV19 and TRBJ1-1, the complete variable domain is DGGITQSPKYLFRKEGQNVTLSCEQNLNHDAMYWYRQDPGQGLRLIYYSQIVNDFQKGDIAEGYSVSREKKESFPLTVTSAQKNPTAFYLCASSIGDSRSEAFFGQGTRLTVV.

J is TRBJ2-3 and V is TRBV4-2; TRBD2 matches 14 bases. Trimming at V came to 1 base and at J to 0 bases, leaving 6 bases not matched to a gene. In germline, CDR1 is LGHNA, CDR2 YNFKEQ. The CDR3 runs to 19 residues. DNA for the CDR3: TGTGCCAGCAGCCAAGGACTAGCGGGGGGGCTCGCCAGCACAGATACGCAGTATTTT. This encodes CASSQGLAGGLASTDTQYF.

The gene calls are TRBV10-3 and TRBJ2-3; D is possibly TRBD1 (5 bases). Germline loops: CDR1 ENHRY, CDR2 SYGVKD. V was pared by 0 bases and J by 7 bases, with 8 bases between. CDR3 length: 13 residues. The CDR3 nucleotides read TGTGCCATCAGTGAGTCAGGGGAAAATACGCAGTATTTT. Translation gives CAISESGENTQYF.

This rearrangement joins TRBV11-1 to TRBJ1-5; D is uncertain. V was shortened by 5 bases and J by 7 bases, with 15 bases between the two germline ends. The germline V gene has CDR1 SGHAT and CDR2 FQDESV (reference sequence). This CDR3 contains 14 residues. The CDR3 loop reads CASSAGRGNQPQHF. The CDR3 bases are TGTGCCAGCAGCGCCGGACGGGGAAACCAGCCCCAGCATTTT.

The chain links TRBV27 to TRBJ1-2; a weak D match, TRBD1 (6 bases). Trimming stripped 7 bases from V and 7 bases from J, with 22 bases between. CDR3 size: 15 residues. Looked up from germline, CDR1 is MNHEY and CDR2 is SMNVEV (reference sequence). In DNA form, the CDR3 reads TGTGCCAGCATCCGCCTAGGGGGGGTACGAGGTGGCTACACCTTC. The encoded protein is CASIRLGGVRGGYTF.

The chain uses TRBV5-1 and TRBJ1-1, with D possibly being TRBD1 (5 bases). CDR1 and CDR2 (germline): SGHRS, YFSETQ. V was clipped by 3 bases and J by 6 bases, with 12 bases between them. The CDR3 spans 13 residues. The CDR3 spells CASSYDRRAEAFF. Written as DNA, the CDR3 is TGCGCCAGCAGCTACGACAGAAGAGCTGAAGCTTTCTTT.

The V and J genes are TRBV6-5 and TRBJ2-3; 8 bases align to TRBD2. The V segment lost 4 bases and the J segment 2 bases; nucleotides outside the gene matches: 5. The CDR3 runs 15 residues. Germline loops: CDR1 MNHEY, CDR2 SVGAGI. CDR3 DNA sequence: TGTGCCAGCAGTTTTTTAGCGGGGATCACAGATACGCAGTATTTT. Residues: CASSFLAGITDTQYF.

The sample holds a few counts of this clone. V and J are TRBV21-1 and TRBJ1-4; the D call of TRBD1 is as the table states it, not checked on the DNA. TRBV21-1 is a known pseudogene. The CDR3 has 12 amino acids. As DNA, the CDR3 is TGTGCCAGCAGCCAACAGAGAGAAAAACTGTTTTTT. It translates to CASSQQREKLFF.

This chain links TRBV5-1 with TRBJ1-1; 8 positions agree with TRBD1. The CDR3 spans 15 residues. From germline, CDR1 is SGHRS and CDR2 YFSETQ. The junction had 9 bases not matched to a gene; V was cut back by 4 bases and J by 4 bases. The CDR3: CASSGRTGKGTEAFF. The CDR3 DNA follows: TGCGCCAGCAGCGGTCGGACAGGGAAGGGCACTGAAGCTTTCTTT.

The V and J genes are TRBV5-1 and TRBJ1-2, with 10 nucleotides matching TRBD1. Trimming cost V 4 bases and J 8 bases; bases outside gene matches: 14. This CDR3 comprises 16 residues. Germline V lookup: CDR1 SGHRS, CDR2 YFSETQ. The CDR3 region is CASSIRQGADQSGYTF. CDR3 in DNA: TGCGCCAGCAGCATCCGACAGGGGGCGGATCAGTCCGGCTACACCTTC.